This passage covers 8 T cell receptor beta chains from one sample sequenced in a study of blood T cell repertoires in COVID-19. Sequencing was performed with immunoSEQ multiplex PCR; in TCRdb, only in-frame clones are kept and a portion is missing. The sample lists fewer than 120,000 clones; about 88% were seen once. The specimen sequenced was peripheral blood. The source is a woman in her fifties or sixties with acute or convalescent COVID-19.

In DNA form, the CDR3 reads TGTGCCAGCAGCCAAGAGGGGAACGGGAGGGGCGATGAGCAGTTCTTC. Its translation: CASSQEGNGRGDEQFF. The V call is TRBV3-1 (or the pseudogene TRBV3-2), the J call TRBJ2-1; 8 bases fit TRBD2. Germline V gene data show CDR1 as LGHDT and CDR2 as YNNKEL (reference sequence). The ends lost 0 bases at V and 8 bases at J; junction bases unmatched: 9. The CDR3 is 16 amino acids.

V and J are TRBV5-1 and TRBJ2-5; D is unclear. There are 14 residues in the CDR3. Trimming stripped 4 bases from V and 2 bases from J, with 12 bases between. Germline CDR1 SGHRS, CDR2 YFSETQ. The CDR3 region has the DNA TGCGCCAGCAGCGGTAGCACTCTACAAGAGACCCAGTACTTC. This encodes CASSGSTLQETQYF. Looking up the rest from reference TRBV5-1 and TRBJ2-5 gives the full variable domain: KAGVTQTPRYLIKTRGQQVTLSCSPISGHRSVSWYQQTPGQGLQFLFEYFSETQRNKGNFPGRFSGRQFSNSRSEMNVSTLELGDSALYLCASSGSTLQETQYFGPGTRLLVL.

This clone was counted a few times. J is TRBJ2-3 and V is TRBV11-2, with D tentatively TRBD2 (6 bases). The germline CDR1 and CDR2 sequences are SGHAT and FQNNGV. Trimming took 5 bases from V and 5 from J, leaving 20 bases between them. This CDR3 is 16 amino acids long. DNA of the CDR3: TGTGCCAGCAGCCCAACCTCGGGACTCCGGGTAGATACGCAGTATTTT. Amino acid sequence: CASSPTSGLRVDTQYF.

V gene TRBV6-5 combines with J gene TRBJ1-2, with TRBD1 as a possible D gene (5 bases). Trimming took 2 bases from V and 6 from J, leaving 10 bases between them. The germline CDR1 and CDR2 sequences are MNHEY and SVGAGI. This CDR3 is 13 amino acids long. This CDR3 is CASSYNTGHGYTF. In DNA form, the CDR3 reads TGTGCCAGCAGTTACAATACAGGCCATGGCTACACCTTC.

This chain uses TRBV7-2 with TRBJ2-2; tentatively, D is TRBD2 (5 bases). The CDR3 consists of 15 residues. CDR1 is SGHTA, CDR2 FQGNSA, per germline. V was trimmed by 1 base and J by 4 bases, leaving 10 bases between them. Here the CDR3 reads CASSLVTAGTGELFF. CDR3 in DNA: TGTGCCAGCAGCTTAGTGACCGCGGGCACCGGGGAGCTGTTTTTT.

The CDR3 here is CASSPIGQGNSPLHF. The CDR3 DNA reads as TGTGCCAGCAGTCCTATCGGACAGGGGAATTCACCCCTCCACTTT. The V call is TRBV6-6, the J call TRBJ1-6; 9 bases line up with TRBD1. J lost 7 bases, V lost 5 bases, and 6 bases had no gene match. This CDR3 is 15 amino acids long. Germline V lookup: CDR1 MNHNY, CDR2 SVGAGI (reference sequence).

The chain links TRBV2 to TRBJ2-1, with D possibly matching TRBD2 (5 bases). The CDR3 runs to 13 residues. V lost 2 bases to trimming and J lost 6 bases, with 8 bases between them. Germline CDR1 SNHLY, CDR2 FYNNEI. The CDR3, as DNA: TGTGCCAGCAGTGAAAAGGCGGGCAATGAGCAGTTCTTC. This codes for CASSEKAGNEQFF.

The chain links TRBV5-6 to TRBJ2-1; 13 bases map to TRBD2. CDR3 size: 16 residues. Unmatched junction bases numbered 4, after V lost 3 bases and J lost 4 bases. Per germline, CDR1 SGHDT and CDR2 YYEEEE. In nucleotides, the CDR3 is TGTGCCAGCAGCTCGGGACTAGCGGGAAGGTACAATGAGCAGTTCTTC. Translated, it gives CASSSGLAGRYNEQFF.